Each of the 21 T cell receptor beta chains below was sequenced from the same sample in a study of CD8 T cells in ankylosing spondylitis. One entry per CDR3 protein, called by TCRdb with MiXCR from the 5' RACE reads. The sample has about 320,000 distinct CDR3 sequences, roughly 12% seen once. Sequenced material: blood, either unsorted or a sorted T cell fraction (not recorded which). These receptors were obtained from a female donor with ankylosing spondylitis or in good health (not recorded which).

This clonotype was seen ten or more times. The gene calls are TRBV5-1 and TRBJ1-1; no reliable D call. CDR1 is SGHRS and CDR2 is YFSETQ in the germline V gene. The CDR3 has 15 residues. V lost 5 bases to trimming and J lost 2 bases, with 16 bases between them. The CDR3 is CASRRNTDGNTEAFF. The CDR3 DNA reads TGCGCCAGCAGACGAAACACGGACGGCAACACTGAAGCTTTCTTT.

The rearrangement uses TRBV7-2 and TRBJ2-3, with 9 bases matching TRBD2. The J segment lost 4 bases and the V segment lost 5 bases, leaving 10 bases of the junction unmatched. Looked up from germline, CDR1 is SGHTA and CDR2 is FQGNSA. The CDR3 has 16 amino acids. This CDR3 is CASSPRLAGSPDTQYF. The CDR3 coding sequence is TGTGCCAGCAGCCCCAGGCTAGCGGGGAGTCCAGATACGCAGTATTTT.

In its sample, this clonotype was seen many times. The rearrangement links TRBV29-1 to TRBJ2-2; 8 bases align to TRBD1. Germline V lookup: CDR1 SQVTM, CDR2 ANQGSEA. The CDR3 runs 13 residues. Trimming at V came to 8 bases and at J to 4 bases, leaving 6 bases not matched to a gene. CDR3 coding DNA: TGCAGCTCTGGACAGGGCGGCACCGGGGAGCTGTTTTTT. It specifies CSSGQGGTGELFF.

This clonotype appeared many times. The chain uses TRBV10-3 and TRBJ1-1, with a weak D call TRBD1 (5 bases). This CDR3 contains 13 residues. Germline V gene sequence: CDR1 ENHRY, CDR2 SYGVKD. The V end was cut by 10 bases, the J end by 2 bases, with 14 bases between. CDR3 loop: CASNADSNTEAFF. CDR3 nucleotides: TGTGCCAGCAACGCCGACAGCAACACTGAAGCTTTCTTT.

This clonotype was counted ten times or more. The chain is built from TRBV6-5 and TRBJ2-3; possibly TRBD2 for D (5 bases). Germline loops: CDR1 MNHEY, CDR2 SVGAGI. This CDR3 region has 12 residues. Trimming removed 7 bases from V and 2 bases from J, with 7 bases in between. The CDR3 DNA reads as TGTGCCAGCATAGACTACACAGATACGCAGTATTTT. This gives the protein CASIDYTDTQYF.

This clonotype was seen ten or more times. This sequence joins TRBV4-3 and TRBJ2-5; perhaps TRBD1 as D (6 bases). Trimming removed 4 bases at V and 2 bases at J, with 11 bases between. Germline CDR1 LGHNA, CDR2 YSLEER. The CDR3 totals 14 residues. CDR3 in DNA: TGCGCCAGCAGCCGGAATGGACAGCAAGAGACCCAGTACTTC. Its translation is CASSRNGQQETQYF.

There are many counts of this clonotype. The chain couples TRBV11-1 to TRBJ2-5; D not certain. Germline lookup yields CDR1 SGHAT and CDR2 FQDESV (reference sequence). The V gene lost 0 bases and the J gene lost 5 bases, with 7 bases spanning the gap. CDR3 length: 13 residues. CDR3 protein: CASSLAAAETQYF. The CDR3, as DNA: TGTGCCAGCAGCTTAGCCGCGGCGGAGACCCAGTACTTC. Filled out from reference TRBV11-1 and TRBJ2-5, the complete variable domain reads EAEVAQSPRYKITEKSQAVAFWCDPISGHATLYWYRQILGQGPELLVQFQDESVVDDSQLPKDRFSAERLKGVDSTLKIQPAELGDSAMYLCASSLAAAETQYFGPGTRLLVL.

CDR3 DNA sequence: TGCGCCAGCAGCGGCTCCGGGACTAGCGGGGATACGCAGTATTTT. Protein sequence: CASSGSGTSGDTQYF. V gene TRBV5-1 combines with J gene TRBJ2-3, with 12 positions matching TRBD2. J lost 6 bases, V lost 4 bases, and 6 bases had no gene match. CDR1 and CDR2 (germline): SGHRS, YFSETQ. The CDR3 has 15 residues. Full variable domain (outside the CDR3, taken from reference TRBV5-1 and TRBJ2-3): KAGVTQTPRYLIKTRGQQVTLSCSPISGHRSVSWYQQTPGQGLQFLFEYFSETQRNKGNFPGRFSGRQFSNSRSEMNVSTLELGDSALYLCASSGSGTSGDTQYFGPGTRLTVL.

The chain combines TRBV19 with TRBJ2-1; 9 bases map to TRBD1. This CDR3 has 14 residues. CDR1 LNHDA and CDR2 SQIVND come from the germline V gene (reference sequence). The trim removed 9 bases at V and 2 bases at J, leaving 5 bases unmatched. CDR3 residues: CASRRDRAYNEQFF. The CDR3 bases are TGTGCCAGCCGCCGGGACAGGGCCTACAATGAGCAGTTCTTC.

This clonotype came up many times. The chain joins TRBV20-1 to TRBJ2-3; TRBD2 aligns across 10 bases. This CDR3 spans 14 amino acids. Germline CDR1 DFQATT, CDR2 SNEGSKA (reference sequence). The CDR3 sequence: CSSQREGSTDTQYF. CDR3 sequence (DNA): TGCAGCTCACAGCGGGAGGGCAGCACAGATACGCAGTATTTT.

There are a few counts of this clonotype. The genes are TRBV12-3 or TRBV12-4 and TRBJ1-1, with TRBD1 identical over 12 bases. The CDR3 contains 16 residues. V trimming: 6 bases; J trimming: 5 bases; junction bases outside the gene matches: 10. CDR3 sequence: CASSSGQGAGGTEAFF. The CDR3 bases are TGTGCCAGCAGCTCGGGACAGGGGGCAGGTGGGACTGAAGCTTTCTTT.

This clonotype occurred many times. V gene TRBV20-1 combines with J gene TRBJ2-3, with no clear D. The CDR3 has 13 residues. V lost 2 bases and J lost 2, with 8 bases in between. CDR1 and CDR2 (germline): DFQATT, SNEGSKA (reference sequence). CDR3 nucleotides: TGCAGTGCTAGAAAGTTCTTCACAGATACGCAGTATTTT. Its protein is CSARKFFTDTQYF.

This sequence joins TRBV30 and TRBJ2-3; TRBD2 matches at 7 bases. Unmatched junction bases numbered 6, after V lost 0 bases and J lost 6 bases. Germline CDR1 and CDR2: GTSNPN and SVGIG (reference sequence). This CDR3 contains 14 residues. CDR3 nucleotides: TGTGCCTGGAGTGTACGGCGGGAGTGGGATACGCAGTATTTT. This codes for CAWSVRREWDTQYF.

This clonotype was recorded many times. The chain recombines TRBV10-3 with TRBJ1-5, with D perhaps matching TRBD1 (5 bases). The CDR3 contains 15 residues. Trimming removed 6 bases from V and 3 bases from J, with 15 bases in between. Germline V CDR1 and CDR2: ENHRY, SYGVKD. The CDR3 DNA follows: TGTGCCATCAGCCCGGGGCTAGGAGACAATCAGCCCCAGCATTTT. Encoded protein: CAISPGLGDNQPQHF.

The table lists this clonotype with a few counts. J is TRBJ1-3 and V is TRBV6-1, with D uncertain. Per the germline V gene, CDR1 is MNHNS and CDR2 is SASEGT. Trimming pared 7 bases from V and 4 bases from J, leaving 20 bases between. This CDR3 has 16 residues. CDR3 nucleotide sequence: TGTGCCAGCAAGAGCGGCTTCTCGACGGACGGAAACACCATATATTTT. Translation gives CASKSGFSTDGNTIYF.

This clonotype was picked up many times. The chain joins TRBV7-2 to TRBJ2-7; no clear D gene. The germline CDR1 and CDR2 sequences are SGHTA and FQGNSA. The CDR3 has 14 amino acids. V lost 5 bases to trimming and J lost 1 base, with 12 bases between them. The CDR3 loop reads CASSPRLDSYEQYF. CDR3 nucleotide sequence: TGTGCCAGCAGCCCTCGCTTGGATTCCTACGAGCAGTACTTC.

This clonotype appeared many times. This chain connects TRBV29-1 to TRBJ2-3; TRBD1 matches at 11 bases. Germline CDR1 reads SQVTM; CDR2 reads ANQGSEA. Losses at the gene ends were 5 bases for V and 12 bases for J; bases not matched to a gene: 7. CDR3 length: 12 residues. The CDR3 bases are TGCAGCGTTCCCGAAGGGACAGGGGGTCAGTATTTT. It encodes CSVPEGTGGQYF.

The chain uses TRBV5-1 and TRBJ1-2, with 12 nucleotides matching TRBD1. CDR3 size: 14 residues. Germline CDR1 reads SGHRS; CDR2 reads YFSETQ. V lost 4 bases, J lost 9 bases, and 7 bases stayed unmatched. The chain's CDR3 is CASSVSGQGARYTF. Here the CDR3 DNA reads TGCGCCAGCAGCGTCTCGGGACAGGGGGCACGCTACACCTTC.

This clonotype was counted between two and nine times. The V and J genes are TRBV28 and TRBJ2-5; TRBD2 aligns across 7 bases. Germline CDR1 and CDR2: MDHEN and SYDVKM. The trim removed 8 bases at V and 6 bases at J, leaving 9 bases unmatched. This CDR3 comprises 13 residues. The CDR3 DNA follows: TGTGCCAGCGGGGCGGGAGTAAGGAAGACCCAGTACTTC. This sequence encodes CASGAGVRKTQYF. The whole variable domain, filled in from reference TRBV28 and TRBJ2-5, reads DVKVTQSSRYLVKRTGEKVFLECVQDMDHENMFWYRQDPGLGLRLIYFSYDVKMKEKGDIPEGYSVSREKKERFSLILESASTNQTSMYLCASGAGVRKTQYFGPGTRLLVL.

This clonotype was recorded at least ten times. This chain links TRBV20-1 with TRBJ2-3; TRBD2 matches at 16 bases. Germline V gene lookup returns CDR1 DFQATT and CDR2 SNEGSKA (reference sequence). V dropped 3 bases and J dropped 4; count of bases not matched to a gene: 7. The CDR3 spans 17 residues. CDR3 region: CSARNRGTSGGADTQYF. CDR3 nucleotide sequence: TGCAGTGCTAGGAACCGTGGGACTAGCGGGGGGGCAGATACGCAGTATTTT.

V and J are TRBV14 and TRBJ2-5; D tentatively fits TRBD1 or TRBD2 (5 bases each). In germline, CDR1 is SGHDN, CDR2 FVKESK. V was cut by 0 bases and J by 4 bases, with 9 bases left in between. The CDR3 runs to 14 residues. CDR3 amino acids: CASSQDLRGETQYF. The CDR3 bases are TGTGCCAGCAGCCAAGACCTGAGGGGAGAGACCCAGTACTTC.